Listed below are T cell receptor beta chains from one sample, sequenced in a study of blood T cell repertoires in COVID-19. Method: immunoSEQ multiplex PCR; TCRdb's copy keeps in-frame clones and lacks some. Among hundreds of thousands of clones listed, less than 90% were seen once. Sequenced sample: peripheral blood. The source of these receptors is a human donor in a cohort sampled during active COVID-19. The CDR3 runs from the conserved cysteine through the conserved F or W. D genes are given only for firm matches. Not all rows give a size; the values are once, few, many and, for expanded clones, a class.

v_gene,d_gene,abundance,j_gene,CDR3aa,CDR3nt
TRBV5-5,.,.,TRBJ2-5,CASSPLIQETQYF,TGTGCCAGCAGCCCCTTAATTCAAGAGACCCAGTACTTC
TRBV5-1,TRBD2,.,TRBJ2-5,CASSYAGWASGQETQYF,TGCGCCAGCAGCTACGCCGGCTGGGCTAGCGGACAAGAGACCCAGTACTTC
TRBV4-2,.,.,TRBJ2-3,CASSQDYTDTQYF,TGTGCCAGCAGCCAAGACTACACAGATACGCAGTATTTT
TRBV3-1/TRBV3-2,TRBD2,.,TRBJ2-1,CASSPGLDVEQFF,TGTGCCAGCAGCCCCGGACTAGACGTTGAGCAGTTCTTC
TRBV12-5,.,.,TRBJ2-6,CASGLGEGGSGANVLTF,TGTGCTAGTGGTTTAGGGGAAGGGGGCTCTGGGGCCAACGTCCTGACTTTC
TRBV15,TRBD1,.,TRBJ2-2,CATSSPRDRGLTYTGELFF,TGTGCCACCAGCAGCCCCCGGGACAGGGGGCTGACGTACACCGGGGAGCTGTTTTTT
TRBV25-1,.,.,TRBJ1-2,CASSDNRAYGYTF,TGTGCCAGCAGTGACAACAGGGCCTATGGCTACACCTTC
TRBV6-2/TRBV6-3,.,.,TRBJ1-2,CASSYSREGYTF,TGTGCCAGCAGTTACTCGAGAGAGGGCTACACCTTC
TRBV18,.,.,TRBJ2-3,CASSPPQRAGPGDTQYF,TGTGCCAGCTCACCACCGCAAAGGGCGGGCCCCGGAGATACGCAGTATTTT
TRBV7-3,TRBD1,few,TRBJ1-1,CASSKTTGSTEAFF,TGTGCCAGCAGCAAAACGACAGGGAGCACTGAAGCTTTCTTT
TRBV19,.,.,TRBJ2-1,CASSRSGNSYNEQFF,TGTGCCAGTAGTCGTTCAGGGAATTCCTACAATGAGCAGTTCTTC
TRBV6-6,.,.,TRBJ2-1,CASSYSGQNNEQFF,TGTGCCAGCAGTTACAGCGGCCAGAACAATGAGCAGTTCTTC
TRBV5-1,TRBD1,.,TRBJ2-7,CASSSTGDYEQYF,TGCGCCAGCAGCTCTACAGGGGATTACGAGCAGTACTTC
TRBV6-1,.,.,TRBJ2-7,CASSGPRASSESSYEQYF,TGTGCCAGCAGTGGCCCGAGGGCGAGCAGTGAGAGTTCCTACGAGCAGTACTTC
TRBV7-9,.,.,TRBJ1-1,CASSRHITEAFF,TGTGCCAGCAGCCGACACATCACTGAAGCTTTCTTT
TRBV18,TRBD1,.,TRBJ1-1,CASSPRGQGGTEAFF,TGTGCCAGCTCACCGCGGGGACAGGGAGGCACTGAAGCTTTCTTT
TRBV6-5,.,.,TRBJ2-3,CASSYSLLDTQYF,TGTGCCAGCAGTTATTCCCTTTTGGATACGCAGTATTTT
TRBV20-1,TRBD2,.,TRBJ2-7,CSASPGGSGSYEQYF,TGCAGTGCTAGTCCTGGGGGTAGCGGGAGCTACGAGCAGTACTTC
TRBV3-1/TRBV3-2,TRBD1,.,TRBJ1-5,CASSIGTVQNQPQHF,TGTGCCAGCAGCATCGGGACAGTCCAGAATCAGCCCCAGCATTTT
TRBV7-6,TRBD2,.,TRBJ2-1,CASSLAGLAGEQFF,TGTGCCAGCAGCTTAGCGGGACTAGCGGGCGAGCAGTTCTTC
TRBV5-4,TRBD2,.,TRBJ2-3,CASSLRTSGGRDTQYF,TGTGCCAGCAGCTTGAGGACTAGCGGGGGGAGAGATACGCAGTATTTT
TRBV7-6,.,.,TRBJ1-5,CASSPGGYSNQPQHF,TGTGCCAGCAGCCCCGGGGGATATAGCAATCAGCCCCAGCATTTT
TRBV6-5,TRBD1,.,TRBJ2-1,CASRSSTGSYNEQFF,TGTGCCAGCAGGTCCTCGACAGGGTCATACAATGAGCAGTTCTTC
TRBV7-8,.,few,TRBJ1-1,CASSLVGRQNTEAFF,TGTGCCAGCAGCCTGGTAGGCAGGCAGAACACTGAAGCTTTCTTT
TRBV6-6,TRBD1,.,TRBJ1-5,CASGQGGYSNQPQHF,TGTGCCAGCGGGCAGGGGGGATATAGCAATCAGCCCCAGCATTTT
TRBV18,.,few,TRBJ1-6,CASSPQSSGSGSNSPLHF,TGTGCCAGCTCACCACAATCCTCCGGCTCGGGTTCCAATTCACCCCTCCACTTT
TRBV6-5,TRBD2,few,TRBJ2-3,CASSYSGLAGVDTQYF,TGTGCCAGCAGTTACTCTGGACTAGCGGGAGTAGATACGCAGTATTTT
TRBV28,.,.,TRBJ2-5,CASSPVGRTRNQETQYF,TGTGCCAGCAGTCCGGTAGGGAGGACCCGGAACCAAGAGACCCAGTACTTC
TRBV4-1,TRBD2,.,TRBJ2-7,CASSQEFASGGLYEQYF,TGCGCCAGCAGCCAAGAGTTTGCTAGCGGGGGCTTATACGAGCAGTACTTC
TRBV3-1/TRBV3-2,TRBD1,few,TRBJ1-6,CASSQVKGQGAPPLHF,TGTGCCAGCAGCCAAGTAAAGGGACAGGGGGCTCCACCCCTCCACTTT
TRBV27,TRBD1,.,TRBJ1-5,CASRAGTGGGQPQHF,TGTGCCAGCAGGGCCGGGACAGGGGGAGGTCAGCCCCAGCATTTT
TRBV4-1,TRBD1,.,TRBJ2-1,CASSQADRDYNEQFF,TGCGCCAGCAGCCAAGCGGACAGGGACTACAATGAGCAGTTCTTC
TRBV6-5,.,once,TRBJ1-1,CASRNQGNTEAFF,TGTGCCAGCCGAAATCAGGGGAACACTGAAGCTTTCTTT
TRBV5-4,TRBD1,.,TRBJ2-5,CASSILGQGLETQYF,TGTGCCAGCAGCATCCTGGGACAGGGGTTAGAGACCCAGTACTTC
TRBV9,.,.,TRBJ2-7,CASSVRWDSSYEQYF,TGTGCCAGCAGCGTGAGATGGGACTCCTCCTACGAGCAGTACTTC
TRBV7-9,.,.,TRBJ2-4,CASSRRQAGSKNIQYF,TGTGCCAGCAGCCGGAGACAGGCGGGTTCCAAAAACATTCAGTACTTC
TRBV2,TRBD1,.,TRBJ1-2,CASSAGQGGYTF,TGTGCCAGCAGTGCGGGACAGGGAGGCTACACCTTC
TRBV5-5,.,.,TRBJ2-4,CASSTRDSPPNF,TGTGCCAGCAGCACCCGGGATTCCCCACCCAACTTC
TRBV18,.,.,TRBJ1-1,CASSSDSTEAFF,TGTGCCAGCTCAAGTGACAGCACTGAAGCTTTCTTT
TRBV28,.,.,TRBJ2-2,CASRRPNTGELFF,TGTGCCAGCAGGAGGCCCAACACCGGGGAGCTGTTTTTT
TRBV28,.,.,TRBJ2-3,CASSLLTDTQYF,TGTGCCAGCAGCCTTCTCACAGATACGCAGTATTTT
TRBV5-1,TRBD2,.,TRBJ2-1,CASTLSPSGSNYNEQFF,TGCGCCAGCACCCTTAGCCCTAGCGGGAGTAACTACAATGAGCAGTTCTTC
TRBV21-1,.,.,TRBJ1-5,CASSKVRSQPQHF,TGTGCCAGCAGCAAGGTAAGGAGCCAGCCCCAGCATTTT
TRBV25-1,.,.,TRBJ2-1,CASSDGGVSNEQFF,TGTGCCAGCAGTGACGGGGGAGTGAGCAATGAGCAGTTCTTC